This section outlines one T cell receptor (beta chain) sequence together with its context. This clone was seen a few times. It has no known antigen specificity. Qualities for individual bases were not recorded, and no much larger clone is one base off. The CDR3 regions of human TCRbeta chains were analyzed by immunosequencing. Processing in the source paper ran as follows. Repertoire TCRs were checked for matches against a reference library of SARS-CoV-2-specific TCRs that had been generated using the MIRA antigen-specificity platform. Breadth meant the fraction of unique TCRs that were SARS-CoV-2-associated, whereas depth meant the fraction of total T cells that were SARS-CoV-2-associated. Using the MIRA data, every spike-specific TCR was mapped to the spike region that the TCR reacted to and assigned to either a CD4 or a CD8 class. Log10-transformed breadth and depth values were compared by one-way ANOVA with Sidak's multiple comparisons tests. In TCRdb, the immuneACCESS table is reduced to in-frame sequences with V and J assigned. These tables do not hold every clone; where another copy was compared, an unresolved V gene accounts for under half, and the others remain unexplained. From that table come the V and J calls and clone size; the DNA was used to work out D and trimming. In all, the sample holds some 100,000 clones, and 87% of those were seen once. The top ten constitute more than 10% of the sample.

This sample's time point label indicates: baseline before first vaccination. Vaccinee samples came from UK trials COV001 and COV002, including a single-blind randomized controlled phase 2/3 trial of AZD1222 (ChAdOx1 nCoV-19) in healthy adults. For TCRbeta chain sequencing, PBMC samples from trial participants were taken at day 0 and at day 28 after the second dose. This entry comes from a study of T cell responses to AZD1222 COVID-19 vaccine (dated by TCRdb to about 2021). The study in broad terms: AZD1222 recipients whose second dose came at about 4 weeks and those whose second dose came at about 12 weeks were combined into one group, since spike-specific TCR depth and breadth did not differ between the two schedules. TCR sequencing covered roughly 230 trial participants: 207 given two doses of AZD1222 and about 26 given two doses of MenACWY control vaccine. Trial participants were enrolled into age subgroups of 18-55, 56-69 and 70-plus years, which contained approximately 150, 28 and 58 TCR-sequenced participants, respectively.

The germline V gene (reference sequence) supplies CDR1 SEHNR and CDR2 FQNEAQ. Counted from cysteine to phenylalanine, this CDR3 has 15 amino acids. Just CDR3 DNA is preserved here, 45 bases in frame from base 1. V loses 5 bases of germline sequence and J loses 6 bases, and the interval between the two ends is 17 bases. On the study overall, not on this receptor specifically: The whole spike protein was spanned by vaccine-associated CD4 TCRs, and dominant responses were seen in regions 160-218 and 743-854. The 56-69-year group was small, and its depth increase did not reach significance, likely because of low power. Because no day 14 peak-response samples were available, the repertoires could be characterized only after the peak T cell response. Spike-specific TCR breadth and depth rose significantly after two AZD1222 doses compared with day 0 and with MenACWY recipients. Participants were mostly white British and included more females than males, and it was suggested by the authors that clonal diversity may have been underestimated. Reportedly, almost half of the unique spike-specific TCRs recognized epitopes lying outside the regions that are mutated in the B.1.351 and B.1.1.7 variants. Conclusions about previously exposed vaccinees are limited because only six or seven AZD1222 recipients were SARS-CoV-2 seropositive at baseline.

The chain couples TRBV7-9 to TRBJ2-1; TRBD1 is a weak D gene call, 5 bases matching. Specimen: peripheral blood, collected on day 0 of AZD1222 vaccination. This clonotype originated in an adult in good health. The CDR3 amino acid sequence is: CASSPKIRVGNEQFF. The DNA sequence is given as TGTGCCAGCAGCCCGAAGATCAGGGTTGGCAATGAGCAGTTCTTC. Joined to the reference TRBV7-9 and TRBJ2-1 proteins, this CDR3 gives the full variable domain: DTGVSQNPRHKITKRGQNVTFRCDPISEHNRLYWYRQTLGQGPEFLTYFQNEAQLEKSRLLSDRFSAERPKGSFSTLEIQRTEQGDSAMYLCASSPKIRVGNEQFFGPGTRLTVL.